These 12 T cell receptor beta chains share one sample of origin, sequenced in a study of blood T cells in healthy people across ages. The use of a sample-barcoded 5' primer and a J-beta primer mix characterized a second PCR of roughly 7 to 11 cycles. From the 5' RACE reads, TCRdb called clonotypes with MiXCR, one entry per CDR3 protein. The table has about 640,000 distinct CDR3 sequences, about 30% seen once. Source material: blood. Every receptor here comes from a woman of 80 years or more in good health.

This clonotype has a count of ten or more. This CDR3 is CASSYDRVEYGYTF. In DNA form, the CDR3 reads TGTGCCAGCAGTTACGACAGGGTTGAGTATGGCTACACCTTC. This chain links TRBV6-5 with TRBJ1-2; 7 bases line up with TRBD1. The trim removed 2 bases at V and 5 bases at J, leaving 5 bases unmatched. The CDR3 sequence is 14 residues long. Looked up from germline, CDR1 is MNHEY and CDR2 is SVGAGI.

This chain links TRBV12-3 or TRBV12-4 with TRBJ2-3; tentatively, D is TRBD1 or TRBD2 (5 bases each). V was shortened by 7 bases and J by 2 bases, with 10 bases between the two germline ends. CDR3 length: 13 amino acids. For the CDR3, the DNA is TGTGCCAGCATCAGGGAGACCACAGATACGCAGTATTTT. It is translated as CASIRETTDTQYF.

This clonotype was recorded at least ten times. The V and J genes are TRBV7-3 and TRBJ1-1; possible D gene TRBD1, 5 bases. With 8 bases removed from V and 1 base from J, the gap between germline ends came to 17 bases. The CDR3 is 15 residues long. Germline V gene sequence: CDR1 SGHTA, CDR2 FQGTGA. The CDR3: CASPELGGTNTEAFF. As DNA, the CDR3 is TGTGCCAGCCCCGAGCTGGGAGGGACGAACACTGAAGCTTTCTTT.

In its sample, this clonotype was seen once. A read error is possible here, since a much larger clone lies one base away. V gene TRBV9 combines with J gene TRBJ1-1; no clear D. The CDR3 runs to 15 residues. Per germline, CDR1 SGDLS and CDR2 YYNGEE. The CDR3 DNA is TGTGCCAGCAGCTCGTCGGACGGATTGAACACTGGAGCTTTCTTT. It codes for CASSSSDGLNTGAFF. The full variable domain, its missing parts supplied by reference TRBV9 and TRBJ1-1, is DSGVTQTPKHLITATGQRVTLRCSPRSGDLSVYWYQQSLDQGLQFLIQYYNGEERAKGNILERFSAQQFPDLHSELNLSSLELGDSALYFCASSSSDGLNTGAFFGQGTRLTVV.

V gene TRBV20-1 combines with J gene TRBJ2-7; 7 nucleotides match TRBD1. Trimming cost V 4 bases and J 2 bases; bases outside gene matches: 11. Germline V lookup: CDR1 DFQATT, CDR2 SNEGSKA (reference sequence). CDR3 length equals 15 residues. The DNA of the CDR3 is TGCAGTGCTACGAACCTGGACAGGACCACCTACGAGCAGTACTTC. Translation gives CSATNLDRTTYEQYF.

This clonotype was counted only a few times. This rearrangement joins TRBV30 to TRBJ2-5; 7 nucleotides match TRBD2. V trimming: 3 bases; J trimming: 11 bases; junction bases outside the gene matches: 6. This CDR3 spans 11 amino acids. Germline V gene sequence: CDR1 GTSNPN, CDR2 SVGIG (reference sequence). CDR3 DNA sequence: TGTGCCTGGAGGGGAGGGAATGAGCAGTACTTC. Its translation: CAWRGGNEQYF.

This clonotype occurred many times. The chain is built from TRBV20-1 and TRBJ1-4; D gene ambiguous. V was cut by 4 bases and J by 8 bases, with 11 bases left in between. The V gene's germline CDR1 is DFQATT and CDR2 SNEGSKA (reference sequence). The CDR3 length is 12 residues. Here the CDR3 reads CSAIGWEEKLFF. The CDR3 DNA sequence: TGCAGTGCTATCGGGTGGGAGGAAAAACTGTTTTTT.

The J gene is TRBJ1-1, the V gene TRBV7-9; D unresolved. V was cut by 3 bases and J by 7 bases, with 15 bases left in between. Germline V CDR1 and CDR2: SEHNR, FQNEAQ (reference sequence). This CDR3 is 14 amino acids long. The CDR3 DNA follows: TGTGCCAGCAGCTTGGGAGGAGCGACGATTGAAGCTTTCTTT. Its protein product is CASSLGGATIEAFF.

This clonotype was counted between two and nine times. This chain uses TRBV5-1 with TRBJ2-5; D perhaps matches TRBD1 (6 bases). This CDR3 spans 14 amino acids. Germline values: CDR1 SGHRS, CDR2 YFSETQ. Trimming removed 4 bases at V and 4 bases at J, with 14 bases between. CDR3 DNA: TGCGCCAGCAGCGGGGGACAATTTTTAGAGACCCAGTACTTC. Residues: CASSGGQFLETQYF. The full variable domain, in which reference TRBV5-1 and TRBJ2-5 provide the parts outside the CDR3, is KAGVTQTPRYLIKTRGQQVTLSCSPISGHRSVSWYQQTPGQGLQFLFEYFSETQRNKGNFPGRFSGRQFSNSRSEMNVSTLELGDSALYLCASSGGQFLETQYFGPGTRLLVL.

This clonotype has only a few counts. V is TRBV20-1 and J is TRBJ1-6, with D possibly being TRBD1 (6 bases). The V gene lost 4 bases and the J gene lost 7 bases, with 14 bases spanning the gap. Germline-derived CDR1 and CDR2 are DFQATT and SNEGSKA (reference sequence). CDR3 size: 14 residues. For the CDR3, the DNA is TGCAGTGCTAAGTTTGAGGGGGGCAATTCACCCCTCCACTTT. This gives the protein CSAKFEGGNSPLHF.

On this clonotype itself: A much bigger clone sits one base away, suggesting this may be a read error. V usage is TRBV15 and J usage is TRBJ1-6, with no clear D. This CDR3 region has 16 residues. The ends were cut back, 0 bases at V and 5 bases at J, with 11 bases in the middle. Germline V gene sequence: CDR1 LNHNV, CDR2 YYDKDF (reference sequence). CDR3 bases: TGTGCCACCAGCAGAGATTGGGGAACGGATAATTCACCCCTCCACTTT. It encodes CATSRDWGTDNSPLHF.

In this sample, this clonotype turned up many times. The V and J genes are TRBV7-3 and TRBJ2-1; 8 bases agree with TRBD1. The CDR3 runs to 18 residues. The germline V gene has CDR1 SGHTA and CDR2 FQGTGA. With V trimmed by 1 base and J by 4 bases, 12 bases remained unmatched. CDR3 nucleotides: TGTGCCAGCAGCTTAATTCCCCTCTCAGGGGGCGCGTACAATGAGCAGTTCTTC. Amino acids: CASSLIPLSGGAYNEQFF.